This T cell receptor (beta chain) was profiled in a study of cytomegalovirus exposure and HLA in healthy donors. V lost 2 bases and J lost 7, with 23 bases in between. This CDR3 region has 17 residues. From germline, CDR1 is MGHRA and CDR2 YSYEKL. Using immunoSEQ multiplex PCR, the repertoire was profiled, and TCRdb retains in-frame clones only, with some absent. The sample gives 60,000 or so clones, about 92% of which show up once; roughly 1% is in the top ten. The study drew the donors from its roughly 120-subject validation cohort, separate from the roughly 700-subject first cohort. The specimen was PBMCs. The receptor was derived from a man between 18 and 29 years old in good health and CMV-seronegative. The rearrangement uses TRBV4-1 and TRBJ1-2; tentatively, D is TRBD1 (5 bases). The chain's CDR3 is CASSQHATRVPVGGYTF. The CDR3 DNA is TGCGCCAGCAGCCAACATGCGACCAGGGTGCCCGTTGGTGGCTACACCTTC.